The rows below give T cell receptor beta chains drawn from one sample of a study of identical twins. In TCRdb, the 5' RACE reads were re-called with MiXCR into one record per CDR3 protein. The table lists about 470,000 distinct CDR3 sequences, roughly 26% of them singletons. These same records also appear under a second study, on T cells expressing NK-cell markers.

The sequencing sample was made of CD4+ T cells sorted from blood. The receptors stem from a woman between 18 and 29 years old in good health. The CDR3 runs from the conserved cysteine through the conserved F or W. The D gene is left open where the match is weak. The size of a clone is reported for some rows only, either as once, few or many, or as a class for expanded clones.

cdr3_nt: TGTGCCAGCAGCTACACATGGGTTGACTACAATGAGCAGTTCTTC
cdr3_aa: CASSYTWVDYNEQFF
j_call: TRBJ2-1
cdr3_length: 15
clone_size: -
v_call: TRBV7-9
d_call: -

cdr3_nt: TGCAGCGCGAGTATCGATGAGCAGTTCTTC
cdr3_aa: CSASIDEQFF
j_call: TRBJ2-1
cdr3_length: 10
clone_size: -
v_call: TRBV29-1
d_call: -

cdr3_nt: TGTGCCAGCATTGTACAGGGGACCGCCGGGGAGACCCAGTACTTC
cdr3_aa: CASIVQGTAGETQYF
j_call: TRBJ2-5
cdr3_length: 15
clone_size: -
v_call: TRBV2
d_call: TRBD1

cdr3_nt: TGCAGTGCTAGTCGGGACCAAACAGATACGCAGTATTTT
cdr3_aa: CSASRDQTDTQYF
j_call: TRBJ2-3
cdr3_length: 13
clone_size: -
v_call: TRBV20-1
d_call: -

cdr3_nt: TGTGCCAGCACCCTTTTGCAAGCAGGAGAAACCGAGCAGTACTTC
cdr3_aa: CASTLLQAGETEQYF
j_call: TRBJ2-7
cdr3_length: 15
clone_size: -
v_call: TRBV6-2/TRBV6-3
d_call: -

cdr3_nt: TGTGCCAGCAGCCAAGCGGGGGCTCACACAGATACGCAGTATTTT
cdr3_aa: CASSQAGAHTDTQYF
j_call: TRBJ2-3
cdr3_length: 15
clone_size: -
v_call: TRBV4-2
d_call: -

cdr3_nt: TGTGCCAGCACCGCGAGACGGACAGGGCGGCAGTATTTT
cdr3_aa: CASTARRTGRQYF
j_call: TRBJ2-3
cdr3_length: 13
clone_size: few
v_call: TRBV12-3/TRBV12-4
d_call: TRBD1

cdr3_nt: TGTGCCAGCGGAGGACAGGCCGACACCGGGGAGCTGTTTTTT
cdr3_aa: CASGGQADTGELFF
j_call: TRBJ2-2
cdr3_length: 14
clone_size: few
v_call: TRBV9
d_call: TRBD1

cdr3_nt: TGTGCCAGCAGCTTCGGGGGTGGGCGCAATCAGCCCCAGCATTTT
cdr3_aa: CASSFGGGRNQPQHF
j_call: TRBJ1-5
cdr3_length: 15
clone_size: few
v_call: TRBV7-9
d_call: -

cdr3_nt: TGTGCCAGTAGTATAGCGCTAGCTGGTACGCAGTATTTT
cdr3_aa: CASSIALAGTQYF
j_call: TRBJ2-3
cdr3_length: 13
clone_size: few
v_call: TRBV19
d_call: -

cdr3_nt: TGTGCCAGCAGTCTCCGACAGGGTTTCCCGAGCAATCAGCCCCAGCATTTT
cdr3_aa: CASSLRQGFPSNQPQHF
j_call: TRBJ1-5
cdr3_length: 17
clone_size: -
v_call: TRBV6-2/TRBV6-3
d_call: TRBD1

cdr3_nt: TGCGCCAGCAGCCAAGATCCGGGACTACAAGAGACCCAGTACTTC
cdr3_aa: CASSQDPGLQETQYF
j_call: TRBJ2-5
cdr3_length: 15
clone_size: -
v_call: TRBV4-1
d_call: TRBD2

cdr3_nt: TGCAGTGCTGACGGGGCGTACGAGCAGTACTTC
cdr3_aa: CSADGAYEQYF
j_call: TRBJ2-7
cdr3_length: 11
clone_size: few
v_call: TRBV20-1
d_call: -

cdr3_nt: TGTGCCAGCAGTTCCCCACGGCAGGGAGTTAGGTACACCTTC
cdr3_aa: CASSSPRQGVRYTF
j_call: TRBJ1-2
cdr3_length: 14
clone_size: few
v_call: TRBV9
d_call: -

cdr3_nt: TGTGCCAGCAGCATAGCAAAATTAGCGGGGGGGTCCTACAATGAGCAGTTCTTC
cdr3_aa: CASSIAKLAGGSYNEQFF
j_call: TRBJ2-1
cdr3_length: 18
clone_size: many
v_call: TRBV7-8
d_call: TRBD2

cdr3_nt: TGTGCCAGCAGCTTAATCGGTGGTAGCGGGAGTATGTTTCCGCGATACAATGAGCAGTTCTTC
cdr3_aa: CASSLIGGSGSMFPRYNEQFF
j_call: TRBJ2-1
cdr3_length: 21
clone_size: -
v_call: TRBV7-3
d_call: TRBD2

cdr3_nt: TGCGCCAGCAGCTTGGGTTTTGGGGAGACCGGGGAGCTGTTTTTT
cdr3_aa: CASSLGFGETGELFF
j_call: TRBJ2-2
cdr3_length: 15
clone_size: -
v_call: TRBV5-1
d_call: -

cdr3_nt: TGTGCCAGCAGCGTAACTAGCGGGGTCGACAAAAACATTCAGTACTTC
cdr3_aa: CASSVTSGVDKNIQYF
j_call: TRBJ2-4
cdr3_length: 16
clone_size: few
v_call: TRBV9
d_call: TRBD2

cdr3_nt: TGCAGTGCCAGGATGGGGGGGGACATTCAGTACTTC
cdr3_aa: CSARMGGDIQYF
j_call: TRBJ2-4
cdr3_length: 12
clone_size: -
v_call: TRBV20-1
d_call: TRBD2

cdr3_nt: TGTGCCAGCAGCGTAGCCCCCGCTACCGGGACTAGCGGGAAAAACTACGAGCAGTACTTC
cdr3_aa: CASSVAPATGTSGKNYEQYF
j_call: TRBJ2-7
cdr3_length: 20
clone_size: -
v_call: TRBV9
d_call: TRBD2

cdr3_nt: TGTGCCAGCAATGTGGGGCCGGACAATTCACCCCTCCACTTT
cdr3_aa: CASNVGPDNSPLHF
j_call: TRBJ1-6
cdr3_length: 14
clone_size: -
v_call: TRBV9
d_call: -

cdr3_nt: TGTGCCAGCAGCTTGGCCGTGGGATCTGAAGCTTTCTTT
cdr3_aa: CASSLAVGSEAFF
j_call: TRBJ1-1
cdr3_length: 13
clone_size: few
v_call: TRBV5-5
d_call: -

cdr3_nt: TGCAGTGCTATGGGGACAGGTAGCACAGATACGCAGTATTTT
cdr3_aa: CSAMGTGSTDTQYF
j_call: TRBJ2-3
cdr3_length: 14
clone_size: -
v_call: TRBV20-1
d_call: TRBD1

cdr3_nt: TGTGCCAGCAGCCCCAGGACAGGGAGCAATGAGCAGTTCTTC
cdr3_aa: CASSPRTGSNEQFF
j_call: TRBJ2-1
cdr3_length: 14
clone_size: many
v_call: TRBV7-7
d_call: TRBD1

cdr3_nt: TGTGCCAGCAGCCAAGCGAGGCGGGGAGAGCCCTACGAGCAGTACTTC
cdr3_aa: CASSQARRGEPYEQYF
j_call: TRBJ2-7
cdr3_length: 16
clone_size: -
v_call: TRBV3-1
d_call: -

cdr3_nt: TGCAGTGCTGACCGACTAGCGGGATTCTACGAGCAGTACTTC
cdr3_aa: CSADRLAGFYEQYF
j_call: TRBJ2-7
cdr3_length: 14
clone_size: few
v_call: TRBV20-1
d_call: TRBD2

cdr3_nt: TGTGCCAGCAGCAGGACAGGTACGTCGGGCTATTACGAGCAGTACTTC
cdr3_aa: CASSRTGTSGYYEQYF
j_call: TRBJ2-7
cdr3_length: 16
clone_size: -
v_call: TRBV3-1
d_call: TRBD1

cdr3_nt: TGTGCCAGCAGTTCCCTACCGGGACAGGGCGGAGATACGCAGTATTTT
cdr3_aa: CASSSLPGQGGDTQYF
j_call: TRBJ2-3
cdr3_length: 16
clone_size: -
v_call: TRBV6-9
d_call: TRBD1

cdr3_nt: TGCGCCAGCAGTGACCGACAATTCGGGGAGCTGTTTTTT
cdr3_aa: CASSDRQFGELFF
j_call: TRBJ2-2
cdr3_length: 13
clone_size: -
v_call: TRBV10-1
d_call: -

cdr3_nt: TGTGCCAGCAGCTTACGACCGGAGGGTGACAATGAGCAGTTCTTC
cdr3_aa: CASSLRPEGDNEQFF
j_call: TRBJ2-1
cdr3_length: 15
clone_size: -
v_call: TRBV7-9
d_call: -

cdr3_nt: TGTGCCAGCTCACTCGACAGGGAAGGAGAGACCCAGTACTTC
cdr3_aa: CASSLDREGETQYF
j_call: TRBJ2-5
cdr3_length: 14
clone_size: -
v_call: TRBV18
d_call: TRBD1

cdr3_nt: TGCGCCAGCAGCACGGCCGGGCCCATCTACAATGAGCAGTTCTTC
cdr3_aa: CASSTAGPIYNEQFF
j_call: TRBJ2-1
cdr3_length: 15
clone_size: -
v_call: TRBV5-1
d_call: -

cdr3_nt: TGTGCCAGCAGCAAACTTGACGGACCGCTGCAAGAGACCCAGTACTTC
cdr3_aa: CASSKLDGPLQETQYF
j_call: TRBJ2-5
cdr3_length: 16
clone_size: few
v_call: TRBV21-1
d_call: -

cdr3_nt: TGTGCCAGCAGCCCGGGACTTCTACTACAAGAGACCCAGTACTTC
cdr3_aa: CASSPGLLLQETQYF
j_call: TRBJ2-5
cdr3_length: 15
clone_size: few
v_call: TRBV3-1
d_call: -

cdr3_nt: TGTGCCTGGGCGAGGGGAATACGGCAGTACTTC
cdr3_aa: CAWARGIRQYF
j_call: TRBJ2-7
cdr3_length: 11
clone_size: -
v_call: TRBV30
d_call: -

cdr3_nt: TGCGCCAGCAGCTGGGGGACAGGGAGTGCTGAAGCTTTCTTT
cdr3_aa: CASSWGTGSAEAFF
j_call: TRBJ1-1
cdr3_length: 14
clone_size: -
v_call: TRBV5-1
d_call: TRBD1

cdr3_nt: TGTGCCAGCAGCCCCCGACTAGCGGGGGGGCGAGGGGGAGATACGCAGTATTTT
cdr3_aa: CASSPRLAGGRGGDTQYF
j_call: TRBJ2-3
cdr3_length: 18
clone_size: -
v_call: TRBV11-1
d_call: TRBD2

cdr3_nt: TGTGCCAGCAGTTACATTGGAGAGACCCAGTACTTC
cdr3_aa: CASSYIGETQYF
j_call: TRBJ2-5
cdr3_length: 12
clone_size: once
v_call: TRBV6-2/TRBV6-3
d_call: -

cdr3_nt: TGTGCCAGCAGCTTAACGACAAAAGGTGACTACGAGCAGTACTTC
cdr3_aa: CASSLTTKGDYEQYF
j_call: TRBJ2-7
cdr3_length: 15
clone_size: few
v_call: TRBV7-9
d_call: -

cdr3_nt: TGCAGTGCTAGAGGCTGGGGATCTAACTATGGCTACACCTTC
cdr3_aa: CSARGWGSNYGYTF
j_call: TRBJ1-2
cdr3_length: 14
clone_size: -
v_call: TRBV20-1
d_call: -

cdr3_nt: TGTGCCAGCAGCTCGCGAGGGACGGCCTCTGGGGCCAACGTCCTGACTTTC
cdr3_aa: CASSSRGTASGANVLTF
j_call: TRBJ2-6
cdr3_length: 17
clone_size: few
v_call: TRBV7-2
d_call: -

cdr3_nt: TGCAGTGCACCCACAGGGACCTATAATTCACCCCTCCACTTT
cdr3_aa: CSAPTGTYNSPLHF
j_call: TRBJ1-6
cdr3_length: 14
clone_size: -
v_call: TRBV20-1
d_call: -

cdr3_nt: TGCAGTGCTAGAGCCAGGCGGGGGCCCTCCTACGAGCAGTACTTC
cdr3_aa: CSARARRGPSYEQYF
j_call: TRBJ2-7
cdr3_length: 15
clone_size: -
v_call: TRBV20-1
d_call: -

cdr3_nt: TGCGCCAGCAGCATTGAGAGGACCCGCAACTATGGCTACACCTTC
cdr3_aa: CASSIERTRNYGYTF
j_call: TRBJ1-2
cdr3_length: 15
clone_size: few
v_call: TRBV5-1
d_call: -

cdr3_nt: TGTGCCAGCAGCTTAAAGCGGGTACGAGACGGGAGGCAGCCCTACAATGAGCAGTTCTTC
cdr3_aa: CASSLKRVRDGRQPYNEQFF
j_call: TRBJ2-1
cdr3_length: 20
clone_size: -
v_call: TRBV7-3
d_call: TRBD2

cdr3_nt: TGTGCCAGCAGCCAGTCGACTGAAAAACTGTTTTTT
cdr3_aa: CASSQSTEKLFF
j_call: TRBJ1-4
cdr3_length: 12
clone_size: few
v_call: TRBV7-2
d_call: -

cdr3_nt: TGCAGCGTTGCCGGATCCGGGACTAGCGGGAGTATGTACGAGCAGTACTTC
cdr3_aa: CSVAGSGTSGSMYEQYF
j_call: TRBJ2-7
cdr3_length: 17
clone_size: few
v_call: TRBV29-1
d_call: TRBD2

cdr3_nt: TGTGCCTGGAGTGTCGGAATGGTTACGCAGTATTTT
cdr3_aa: CAWSVGMVTQYF
j_call: TRBJ2-3
cdr3_length: 12
clone_size: few
v_call: TRBV30
d_call: -

cdr3_nt: TGCAGTGCCCCCGCGGTGGCGGGGTACTACAATGAGCAGTTCTTC
cdr3_aa: CSAPAVAGYYNEQFF
j_call: TRBJ2-1
cdr3_length: 15
clone_size: few
v_call: TRBV20-1
d_call: -

cdr3_nt: TGTGCCAGCAGCGCGGACAGGGTAGGCCAAGAGACCCAGTACTTC
cdr3_aa: CASSADRVGQETQYF
j_call: TRBJ2-5
cdr3_length: 15
clone_size: -
v_call: TRBV12-3/TRBV12-4
d_call: TRBD1

cdr3_nt: TGTGCCAGCAGCTCCAGGACAGGGGGCATTGAGTACTTC
cdr3_aa: CASSSRTGGIEYF
j_call: TRBJ2-7
cdr3_length: 13
clone_size: -
v_call: TRBV7-2
d_call: TRBD1

cdr3_nt: TGCAGCGGAAGCGCTCACGCAGAAAAACTGTTTTTT
cdr3_aa: CSGSAHAEKLFF
j_call: TRBJ1-4
cdr3_length: 12
clone_size: -
v_call: TRBV20-1
d_call: -

cdr3_nt: TGTGCCAGCAGCTTAGCGCGCACTGAAGAGACCCAGTACTTC
cdr3_aa: CASSLARTEETQYF
j_call: TRBJ2-5
cdr3_length: 14
clone_size: few
v_call: TRBV7-8
d_call: -